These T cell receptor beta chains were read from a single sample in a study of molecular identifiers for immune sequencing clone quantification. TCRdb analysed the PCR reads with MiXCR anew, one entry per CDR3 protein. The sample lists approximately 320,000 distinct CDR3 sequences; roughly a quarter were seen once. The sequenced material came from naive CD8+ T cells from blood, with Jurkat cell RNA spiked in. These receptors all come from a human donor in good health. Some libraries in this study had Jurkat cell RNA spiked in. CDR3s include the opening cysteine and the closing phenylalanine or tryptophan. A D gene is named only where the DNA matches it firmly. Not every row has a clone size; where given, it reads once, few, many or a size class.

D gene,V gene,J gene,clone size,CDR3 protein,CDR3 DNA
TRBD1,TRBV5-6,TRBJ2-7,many,CASSLDRGLPYEQYF,TGTGCCAGCAGCCTAGACAGGGGATTACCCTACGAGCAGTACTTC
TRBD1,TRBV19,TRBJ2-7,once,CASSIATGISYEQYF,TGTGCCAGTAGTATAGCGACAGGGATCTCCTACGAGCAGTACTTC
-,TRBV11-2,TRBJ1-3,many,CASSPPLSSSSGNTIYF,TGTGCCAGCAGCCCGCCGCTTTCTTCAAGCTCTGGAAACACCATATATTTT
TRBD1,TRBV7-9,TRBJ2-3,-,CASSSRGSPDTQYF,TGTGCCAGCAGCTCCAGGGGGTCGCCAGATACGCAGTATTTT
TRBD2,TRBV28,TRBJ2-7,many,CASSRGTRSYEQYF,TGTGCCAGCAGTCGAGGGACTAGGAGTTACGAGCAGTACTTC
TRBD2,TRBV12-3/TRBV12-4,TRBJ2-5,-,CASSPLAGGHVQEPQYF,TGTGCCAGCAGTCCACTAGCGGGGGGCCACGTCCAAGAGCCCCAGTACTTC
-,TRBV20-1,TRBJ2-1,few,CSARVKISYNEQFF,TGCAGTGCTAGAGTTAAGATCTCCTACAATGAGCAGTTCTTC
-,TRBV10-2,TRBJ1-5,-,CASSESGGIRPQHF,TGCGCCAGCAGTGAGTCCGGCGGGATCCGGCCCCAGCATTTT
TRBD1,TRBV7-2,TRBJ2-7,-,CASSPGQGNPYEHYF,TGTGCCAGCAGCCCGGGACAGGGAAACCCCTACGAGCATTACTTC
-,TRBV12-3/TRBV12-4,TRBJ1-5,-,CASSPGGGPQHF,TGTGCCAGCAGTCCGGGGGGGGGGCCCCAGCATTTT
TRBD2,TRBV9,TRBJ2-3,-,CASSQHGGGTDTQYF,TGTGCCAGCAGCCAGCACGGGGGGGGCACAGATACGCAGTATTTT
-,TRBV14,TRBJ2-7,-,CAGSFRGALDEQYF,TGTGCCGGCAGCTTCAGGGGGGCCTTAGACGAGCAGTACTTC
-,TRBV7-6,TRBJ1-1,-,CASSLYSPSTGINTEAFF,TGTGCCAGCAGCTTATATTCTCCCTCCACAGGTATCAACACTGAAGCTTTCTTT
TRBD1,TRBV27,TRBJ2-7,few,CASASTGVEQYF,TGTGCCAGCGCATCGACAGGGGTCGAGCAGTACTTC
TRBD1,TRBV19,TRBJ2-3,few,CASSPTGPTDTQYF,TGTGCCAGTAGTCCGACAGGGCCCACAGATACGCAGTATTTT
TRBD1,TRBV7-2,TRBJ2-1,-,CASSLTGLNSYNEQFF,TGTGCCAGCAGCTTGACAGGGTTGAACTCCTACAATGAGCAGTTCTTC
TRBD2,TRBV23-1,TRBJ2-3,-,CASNRRDQREKGTDTQYF,TGCGCCAGCAACAGACGGGACCAGCGGGAGAAGGGCACAGATACGCAGTATTTT
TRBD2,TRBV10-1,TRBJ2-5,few,CANTDEGLAGSGETQYF,TGCGCCAACACAGACGAGGGACTAGCGGGATCGGGAGAGACCCAGTACTTC
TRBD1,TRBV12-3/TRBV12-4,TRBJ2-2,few,CASSLGTGTGELFF,TGTGCCAGCAGTTTGGGGACAGGCACCGGGGAGCTGTTTTTT
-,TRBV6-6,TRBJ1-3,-,CASSYSPLEVSGNTIYF,TGTGCCAGCAGTTACTCCCCGTTGGAGGTCTCTGGAAACACCATATATTTT
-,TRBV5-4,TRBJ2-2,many,CASSSDIPGELFF,TGTGCCAGCAGCTCGGATATACCCGGGGAGCTGTTTTTT
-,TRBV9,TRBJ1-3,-,CASMGAGNTIYF,TGTGCCAGCATGGGGGCTGGAAACACCATATATTTT
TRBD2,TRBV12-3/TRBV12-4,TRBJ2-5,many,CASRRTSGGLETQYF,TGTGCCAGCCGAAGGACTAGCGGGGGGCTGGAGACCCAGTACTTC
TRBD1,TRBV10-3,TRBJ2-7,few,CAISESGQGVIYEQYF,TGTGCCATCAGTGAGTCTGGGCAGGGGGTAATCTACGAGCAGTACTTC
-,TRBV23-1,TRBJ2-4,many,CASSTQPGQQKNIQYF,TGCGCCAGCAGCACCCAACCTGGACAGCAGAAAAACATTCAGTACTTC
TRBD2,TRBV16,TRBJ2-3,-,CASSHRRTSGPTDTQYF,TGTGCCAGCAGTCACCGAAGGACTAGCGGGCCCACAGATACGCAGTATTTT
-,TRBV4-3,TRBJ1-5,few,CASSQVMLDQPQHF,TGCGCCAGCAGCCAAGTCATGCTGGATCAGCCCCAGCATTTT
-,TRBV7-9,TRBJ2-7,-,CANSPRTASYEQYF,TGTGCCAACAGCCCGCGGACAGCCTCCTACGAGCAGTACTTC
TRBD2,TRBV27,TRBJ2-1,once,CASSGLAGGTYDEQFF,TGTGCCAGCAGTGGGTTAGCGGGAGGAACCTACGATGAGCAGTTCTTC
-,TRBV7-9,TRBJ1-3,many,CACIKSGNTIYF,TGTGCCTGCATTAAGTCTGGAAACACCATATATTTT
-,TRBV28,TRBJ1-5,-,CASSFSSSNQTQHF,TGTGCCAGCAGTTTCAGCTCAAGCAATCAGACCCAGCATTTT
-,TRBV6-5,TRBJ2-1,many,CASSLGQRDNNEQFF,TGTGCCAGCAGTTTAGGACAGCGAGATAACAATGAGCAGTTCTTC
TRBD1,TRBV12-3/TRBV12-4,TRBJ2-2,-,CASSLLWALDTGVNTGELFF,TGTGCCAGCAGTTTACTCTGGGCACTCGATACAGGGGTCAACACCGGGGAGCTGTTTTTT
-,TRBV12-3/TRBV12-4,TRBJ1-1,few,CASSLRRGMNTEAFF,TGTGCCAGCAGTTTGCGTCGGGGTATGAACACTGAAGCTTTCTTT
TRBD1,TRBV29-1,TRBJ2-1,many,CSVEGTGVNEQFF,TGCAGCGTTGAAGGGACAGGGGTAAATGAGCAGTTCTTC
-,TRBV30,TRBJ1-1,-,CAWSRGLGTEAFF,TGTGCCTGGAGCAGGGGACTGGGCACTGAAGCTTTCTTT
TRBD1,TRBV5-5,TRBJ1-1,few,CASSFYAGQENAEAFF,TGTGCCAGCAGCTTTTACGCGGGACAGGAGAACGCTGAAGCTTTCTTT
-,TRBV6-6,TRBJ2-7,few,CASSPTRDEQYF,TGTGCCAGCAGTCCCACTAGGGACGAGCAGTACTTC
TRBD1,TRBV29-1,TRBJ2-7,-,CSVYNPGQGYEQYF,TGCAGCGTTTATAATCCGGGACAGGGTTACGAGCAGTACTTC
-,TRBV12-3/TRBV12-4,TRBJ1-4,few,CASSTYATNEKLFF,TGTGCCAGCAGTACCTATGCAACTAATGAAAAACTGTTTTTT
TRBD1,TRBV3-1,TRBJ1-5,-,CASSQDDRGQPQHF,TGTGCCAGCAGCCAAGACGACAGGGGCCAGCCCCAGCATTTT